This T cell receptor (beta chain) is drawn from a study of cytomegalovirus exposure and HLA in healthy donors. Findings and caveats of the study: In a later analysis, V- and J-gene trimming of beta chains associated with a DCLRE1C missense variant, replicated independently. One later analysis reportedly identified an Asian-associated ancestry cluster that showed fewer N-insertions than the roughly 640-donor mean. DRB1 had the most TCR associations and HLA-C the fewest, a later analysis found, with rates varying by HLA locus. Productive status was seen about 87% or about 30% of the time for most TCR beta V segments in an earlier analysis.

Concerning this clone: Its target is unknown.

A multiplex PCR was run with 60 Vbeta primers and 13 Jbeta primers. Data came from immunoSEQ multiplex PCR; TCRdb stores just in-frame clones and leaves some out. The data hold under 150,000 clones, with approximately 80% observed a single time. The TCR comes from a woman aged 30 to 39 in good health and CMV-seropositive. Material: PBMCs.

As DNA, the CDR3 is TGTGCCAGCAGCACGACAGAGACCTATGGCTACACCTTC. This translates into CASSTTETYGYTF. This chain links TRBV7-9 with TRBJ1-2; TRBD1 is a possible D gene (5 bases). CDR3 length: 13 residues. Trimming took off 5 bases at V and 4 bases at J, with 11 bases between the two ends. The germline CDR1 and CDR2 sequences are SEHNR and FQNEAQ (reference sequence).